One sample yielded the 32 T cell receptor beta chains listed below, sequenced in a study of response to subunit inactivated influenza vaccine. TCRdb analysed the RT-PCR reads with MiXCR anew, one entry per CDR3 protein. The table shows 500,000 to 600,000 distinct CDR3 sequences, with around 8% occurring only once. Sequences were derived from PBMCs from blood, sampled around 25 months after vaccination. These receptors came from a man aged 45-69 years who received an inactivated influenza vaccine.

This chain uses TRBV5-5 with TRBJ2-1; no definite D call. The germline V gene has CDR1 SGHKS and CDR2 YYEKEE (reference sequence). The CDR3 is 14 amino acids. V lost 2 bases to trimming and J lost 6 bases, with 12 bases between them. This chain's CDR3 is CASSFGSGSNEQFF. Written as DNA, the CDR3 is TGTGCCAGCAGCTTCGGGTCCGGAAGCAATGAGCAGTTCTTC. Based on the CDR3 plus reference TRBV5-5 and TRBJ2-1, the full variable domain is DAGVTQSPTHLIKTRGQQVTLRCSPISGHKSVSWYQQVLGQGPQFIFQYYEKEERGRGNFPDRFSARQFPNYSSELNVNALLLGDSALYLCASSFGSGSNEQFFGPGTRLTVL.

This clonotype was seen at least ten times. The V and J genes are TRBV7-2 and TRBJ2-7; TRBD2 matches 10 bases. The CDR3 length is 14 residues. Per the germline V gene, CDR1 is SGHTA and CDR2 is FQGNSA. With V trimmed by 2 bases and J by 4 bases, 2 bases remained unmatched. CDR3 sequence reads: CASSLLAGDYEQYF. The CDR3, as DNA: TGTGCCAGCAGCTTACTAGCGGGAGATTACGAGCAGTACTTC.

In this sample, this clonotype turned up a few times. CDR3 bases: TGTGCCAGCAGCCAAGAGAAGGCCGGGGAGCTGTTTTTT. This sequence encodes CASSQEKAGELFF. This chain uses TRBV14 with TRBJ2-2; no firm D call. The CDR3 consists of 13 residues. Per germline, CDR1 SGHDN and CDR2 FVKESK. Trimming pared 0 bases from V and 6 bases from J, leaving 5 bases between. The full variable domain, its missing parts supplied by reference TRBV14 and TRBJ2-2, is EAGVTQFPSHSVIEKGQTVTLRCDPISGHDNLYWYRRVMGKEIKFLLHFVKESKQDESGMPNNRFLAERTGGTYSTLKVQPAELEDSGVYFCASSQEKAGELFFGEGSRLTVL.

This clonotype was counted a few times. CDR3 sequence: CASSFGLAGKHTDTQYF. Here the CDR3 DNA reads TGTGCCAGCAGTTTCGGACTAGCGGGGAAACACACAGATACGCAGTATTTT. V gene TRBV12-3 or TRBV12-4 combines with J gene TRBJ2-3; 12 nucleotides match TRBD2. This CDR3 has 17 residues. The V and J ends lost 3 bases and 2 bases, in that order; junction bases with no gene match: 6.

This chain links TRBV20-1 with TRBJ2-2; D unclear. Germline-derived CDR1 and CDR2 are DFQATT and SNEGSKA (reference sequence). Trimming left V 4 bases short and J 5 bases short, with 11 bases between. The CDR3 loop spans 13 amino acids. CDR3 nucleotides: TGCAGTGCTAAGCACTCGGGTACCGGGGAGCTGTTTTTT. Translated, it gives CSAKHSGTGELFF.

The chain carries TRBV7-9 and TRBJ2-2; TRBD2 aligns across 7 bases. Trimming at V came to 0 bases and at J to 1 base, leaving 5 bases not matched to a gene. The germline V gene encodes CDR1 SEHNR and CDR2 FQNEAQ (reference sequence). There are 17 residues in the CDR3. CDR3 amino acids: CASSLAGLAENTGELFF. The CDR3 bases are TGTGCCAGCAGCTTAGCTGGGCTAGCGGAGAACACCGGGGAGCTGTTTTTT.

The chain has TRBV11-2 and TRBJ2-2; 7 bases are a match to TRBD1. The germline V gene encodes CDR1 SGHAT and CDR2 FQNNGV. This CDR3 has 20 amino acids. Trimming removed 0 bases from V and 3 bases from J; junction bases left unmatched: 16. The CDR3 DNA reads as TGTGCCAGCAGCTTAGATTGGGCTACGACAGGGTTCGGGGACACCGGGGAGCTGTTTTTT. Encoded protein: CASSLDWATTGFGDTGELFF.

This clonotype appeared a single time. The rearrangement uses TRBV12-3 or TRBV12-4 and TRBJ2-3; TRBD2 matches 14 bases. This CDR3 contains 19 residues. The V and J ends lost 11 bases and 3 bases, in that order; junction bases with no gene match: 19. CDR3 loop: CARTPPGTSGSVYTDTQYF. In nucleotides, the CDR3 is TGTGCCCGCACCCCTCCCGGGACTAGCGGGAGTGTTTATACAGATACGCAGTATTTT.

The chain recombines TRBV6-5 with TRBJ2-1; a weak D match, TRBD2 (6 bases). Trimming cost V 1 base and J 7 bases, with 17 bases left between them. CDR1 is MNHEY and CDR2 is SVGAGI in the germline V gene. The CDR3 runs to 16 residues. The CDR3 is CASSYFRGNLANEQFF. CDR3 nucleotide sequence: TGTGCCAGCAGTTACTTTCGCGGGAATTTAGCAAATGAGCAGTTCTTC.

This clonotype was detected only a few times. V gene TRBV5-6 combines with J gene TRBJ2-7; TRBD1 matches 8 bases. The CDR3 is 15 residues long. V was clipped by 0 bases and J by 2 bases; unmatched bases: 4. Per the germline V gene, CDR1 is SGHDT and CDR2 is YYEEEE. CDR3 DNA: TGTGCCAGCAGCTTGGAGGGACAGGCTACCTACGAGCAGTACTTC. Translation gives CASSLEGQATYEQYF.

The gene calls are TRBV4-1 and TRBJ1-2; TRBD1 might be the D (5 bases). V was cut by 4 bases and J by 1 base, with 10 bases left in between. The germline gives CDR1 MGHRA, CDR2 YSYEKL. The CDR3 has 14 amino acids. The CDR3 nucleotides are TGCGCCAGCAGCCCCTCAGGGAGTAACTATGGCTACACCTTC. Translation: CASSPSGSNYGYTF.

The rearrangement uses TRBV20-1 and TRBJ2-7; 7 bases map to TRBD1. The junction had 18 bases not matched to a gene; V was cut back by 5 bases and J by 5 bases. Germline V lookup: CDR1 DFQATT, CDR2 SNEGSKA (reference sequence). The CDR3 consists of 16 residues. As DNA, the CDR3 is TGCAGTGCTGAGGACAGGAAGGGGCCCCACTCGAACGAGCAGTACTTC. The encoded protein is CSAEDRKGPHSNEQYF.

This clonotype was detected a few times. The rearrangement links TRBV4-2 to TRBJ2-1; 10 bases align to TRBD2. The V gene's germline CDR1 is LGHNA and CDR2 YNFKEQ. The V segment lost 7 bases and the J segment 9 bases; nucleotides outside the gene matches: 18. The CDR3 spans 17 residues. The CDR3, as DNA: TGTGCCAGCATTACAATACTAGCGGGGTCGACGGGGGGTGAGCAGTTCTTC. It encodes CASITILAGSTGGEQFF.

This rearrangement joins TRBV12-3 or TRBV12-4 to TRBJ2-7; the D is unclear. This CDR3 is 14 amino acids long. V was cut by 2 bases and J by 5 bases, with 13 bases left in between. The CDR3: CASSLLMGGNEQYF. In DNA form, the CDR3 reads TGTGCCAGCAGTTTATTGATGGGTGGAAACGAGCAGTACTTC.

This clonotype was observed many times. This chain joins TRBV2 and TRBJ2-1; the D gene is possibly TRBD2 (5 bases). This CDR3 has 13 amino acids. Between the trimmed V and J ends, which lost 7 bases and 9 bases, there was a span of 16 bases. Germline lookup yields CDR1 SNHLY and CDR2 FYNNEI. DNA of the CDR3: TGTGCCAGCACCCGAGGACTCATCCGTGAGCAGTTCTTC. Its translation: CASTRGLIREQFF.

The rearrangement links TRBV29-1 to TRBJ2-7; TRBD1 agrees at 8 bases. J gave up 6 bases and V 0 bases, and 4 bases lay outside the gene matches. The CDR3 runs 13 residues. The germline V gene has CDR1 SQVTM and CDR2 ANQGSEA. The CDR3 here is CSVEDLGQGEQYF. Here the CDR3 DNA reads TGCAGCGTTGAAGATTTAGGACAGGGCGAGCAGTACTTC.

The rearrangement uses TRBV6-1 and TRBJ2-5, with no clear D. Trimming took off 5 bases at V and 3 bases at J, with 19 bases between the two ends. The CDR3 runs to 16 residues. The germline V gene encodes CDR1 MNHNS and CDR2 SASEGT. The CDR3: CASSRKWGRFKETQYF. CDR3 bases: TGTGCCAGCAGTAGGAAATGGGGTCGATTCAAAGAGACCCAGTACTTC.

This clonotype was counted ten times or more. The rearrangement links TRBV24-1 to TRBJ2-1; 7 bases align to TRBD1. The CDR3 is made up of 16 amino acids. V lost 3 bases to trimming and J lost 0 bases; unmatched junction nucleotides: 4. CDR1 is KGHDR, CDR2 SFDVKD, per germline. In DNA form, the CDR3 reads TGTGCCACCAGTGATCCACGACAGGGCTCCTACAATGAGCAGTTCTTC. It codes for CATSDPRQGSYNEQFF.

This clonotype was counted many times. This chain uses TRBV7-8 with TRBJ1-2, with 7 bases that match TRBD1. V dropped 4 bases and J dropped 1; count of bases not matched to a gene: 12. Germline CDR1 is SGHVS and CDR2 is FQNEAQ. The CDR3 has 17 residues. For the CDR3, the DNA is TGTGCCAGCAGCTCAAACTTAGGGGGCAGGGGTAACTATGGCTACACCTTC. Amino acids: CASSSNLGGRGNYGYTF.

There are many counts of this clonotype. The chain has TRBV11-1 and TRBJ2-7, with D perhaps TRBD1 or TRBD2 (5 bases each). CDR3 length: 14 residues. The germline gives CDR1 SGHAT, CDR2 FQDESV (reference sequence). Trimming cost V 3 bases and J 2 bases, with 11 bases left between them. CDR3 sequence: CASSFQGRAYEQYF. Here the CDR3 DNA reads TGTGCCAGCAGCTTTCAGGGACGGGCCTACGAGCAGTACTTC. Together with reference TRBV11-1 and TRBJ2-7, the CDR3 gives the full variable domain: EAEVAQSPRYKITEKSQAVAFWCDPISGHATLYWYRQILGQGPELLVQFQDESVVDDSQLPKDRFSAERLKGVDSTLKIQPAELGDSAMYLCASSFQGRAYEQYFGPGTRLTVT.

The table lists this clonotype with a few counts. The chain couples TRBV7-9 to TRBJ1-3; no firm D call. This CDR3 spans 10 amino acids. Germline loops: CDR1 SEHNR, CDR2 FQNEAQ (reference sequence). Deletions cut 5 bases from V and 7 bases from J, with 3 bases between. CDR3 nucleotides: TGTGCCAGCAGCATTAACACCATATATTTT. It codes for CASSINTIYF.

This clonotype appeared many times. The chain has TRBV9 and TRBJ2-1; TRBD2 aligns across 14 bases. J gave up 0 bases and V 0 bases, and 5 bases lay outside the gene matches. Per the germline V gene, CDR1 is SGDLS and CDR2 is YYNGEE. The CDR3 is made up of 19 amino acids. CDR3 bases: TGTGCCAGCAGCGTAGTCGGACTAGCGGGGGGAAGCTCCTACAATGAGCAGTTCTTC. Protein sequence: CASSVVGLAGGSSYNEQFF. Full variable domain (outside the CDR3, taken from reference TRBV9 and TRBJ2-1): DSGVTQTPKHLITATGQRVTLRCSPRSGDLSVYWYQQSLDQGLQFLIQYYNGEERAKGNILERFSAQQFPDLHSELNLSSLELGDSALYFCASSVVGLAGGSSYNEQFFGPGTRLTVL.

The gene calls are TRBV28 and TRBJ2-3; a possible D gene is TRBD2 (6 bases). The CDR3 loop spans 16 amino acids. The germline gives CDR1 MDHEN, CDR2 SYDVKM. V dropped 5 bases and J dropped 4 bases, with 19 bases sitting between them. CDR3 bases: TGTGCCAGCAGTGGGATCGTCGGGAGTGACGCAGATACGCAGTATTTT. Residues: CASSGIVGSDADTQYF.

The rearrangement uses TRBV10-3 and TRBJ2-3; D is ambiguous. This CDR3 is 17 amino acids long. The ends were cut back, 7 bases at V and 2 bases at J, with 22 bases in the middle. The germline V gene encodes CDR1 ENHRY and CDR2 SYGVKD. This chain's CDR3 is CAITRAPGLSLTDTQYF. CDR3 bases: TGTGCCATCACTAGGGCACCCGGTCTGTCCCTCACAGATACGCAGTATTTT.

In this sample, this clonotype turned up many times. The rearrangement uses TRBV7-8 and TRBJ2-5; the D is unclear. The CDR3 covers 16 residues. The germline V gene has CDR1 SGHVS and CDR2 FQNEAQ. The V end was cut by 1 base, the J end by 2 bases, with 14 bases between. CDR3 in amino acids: CASSLGSLWGQETQYF. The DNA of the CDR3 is TGTGCCAGCAGCTTAGGTAGTTTGTGGGGTCAAGAGACCCAGTACTTC.

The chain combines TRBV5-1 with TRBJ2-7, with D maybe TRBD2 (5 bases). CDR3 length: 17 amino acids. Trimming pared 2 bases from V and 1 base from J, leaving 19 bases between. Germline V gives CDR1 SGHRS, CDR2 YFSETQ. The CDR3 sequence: CASSFLGQADLSYEQYF. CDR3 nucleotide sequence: TGCGCCAGCAGCTTCCTAGGCCAGGCGGACTTATCCTACGAGCAGTACTTC.

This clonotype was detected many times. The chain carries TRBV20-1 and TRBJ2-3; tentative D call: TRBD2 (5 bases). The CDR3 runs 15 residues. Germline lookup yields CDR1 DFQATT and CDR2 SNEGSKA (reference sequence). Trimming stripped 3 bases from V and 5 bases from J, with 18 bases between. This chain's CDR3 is CSASHFSVRGDTQYF. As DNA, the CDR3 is TGCAGTGCTAGCCACTTTAGCGTTCGTGGAGATACGCAGTATTTT.

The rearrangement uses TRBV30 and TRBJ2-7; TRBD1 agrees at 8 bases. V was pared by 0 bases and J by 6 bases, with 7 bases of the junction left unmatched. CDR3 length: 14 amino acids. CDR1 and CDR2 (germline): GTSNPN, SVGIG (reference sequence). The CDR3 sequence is CAWSVQAGGGEQYF. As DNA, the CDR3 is TGTGCCTGGAGTGTACAAGCAGGGGGCGGCGAGCAGTACTTC.

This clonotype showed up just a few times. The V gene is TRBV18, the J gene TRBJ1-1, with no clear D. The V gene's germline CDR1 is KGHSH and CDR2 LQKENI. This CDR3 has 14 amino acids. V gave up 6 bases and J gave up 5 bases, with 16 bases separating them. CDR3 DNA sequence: TGTGCCAGCTCCCCCGAGGCGCGATGGACTGAAGCTTTCTTT. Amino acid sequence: CASSPEARWTEAFF.

CDR3 DNA: TGTGCCAGCAGCGCTAAAGGCCGGGCGAACACCGGGGAGCTGTTTTTT. Translated: CASSAKGRANTGELFF. This chain joins TRBV2 and TRBJ2-2, with unresolved D. Germline values: CDR1 SNHLY, CDR2 FYNNEI. CDR3 length equals 16 residues. Trimming took 6 bases from V and 0 from J, leaving 14 bases between them.

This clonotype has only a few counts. The CDR3: CASSISSYNSNQPQHF. The CDR3 DNA reads TGTGCCAGTAGTATCTCATCGTACAACTCCAATCAGCCCCAGCATTTT. The chain is built from TRBV19 and TRBJ1-5; no reliable D call. V lost 3 bases and J lost 3, with 15 bases in between. The CDR3 is 16 residues long. The germline CDR1 and CDR2 sequences are LNHDA and SQIVND (reference sequence).

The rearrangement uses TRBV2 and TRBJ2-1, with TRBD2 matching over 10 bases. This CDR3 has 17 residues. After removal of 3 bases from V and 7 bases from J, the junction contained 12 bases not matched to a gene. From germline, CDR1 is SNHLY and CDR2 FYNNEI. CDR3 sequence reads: CASSDLGLAGVGNEQFF. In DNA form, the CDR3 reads TGTGCCAGCAGTGATCTTGGCCTAGCGGGAGTTGGGAATGAGCAGTTCTTC.